The 12 T cell receptor beta chains listed next were all sequenced from one sample in a study of Graves' ophthalmopathy and Graves' hyperthyroidism. Amplification targeted the TCR beta CDR3 regions, with RNA transcripts as the source material. RT-PCR was first run with HTBI primers, then multiplex PCR in a second round. TCRdb ran MiXCR on the multiplex PCR reads and lists one entry per CDR3 protein. Of under 250,000 distinct CDR3 sequences in the sample, 25% to 35% were seen once. The sequencing sample was made of peripheral blood. The receptors here all came from a man in his fifties with Graves' ophthalmopathy.

In its sample, this clonotype was seen many times. J is TRBJ1-1 and V is TRBV15; TRBD1 aligns across 10 bases. CDR1 is LNHNV, CDR2 YYDKDF, per germline (reference sequence). The ends lost 0 bases at V and 4 bases at J; junction bases unmatched: 11. The CDR3 runs to 18 residues. This chain's CDR3 is CATSRDLSDRGTSTEAFF. CDR3 sequence (DNA): TGTGCCACCAGCAGAGATCTATCGGACAGGGGGACTAGCACTGAAGCTTTCTTT.

The chain has TRBV6-2 or TRBV6-3 and TRBJ2-7; 10 nucleotides align to TRBD1. The CDR3 totals 15 residues. Losses at the gene ends were 2 bases for V and 2 bases for J; bases not matched to a gene: 3. Germline-derived CDR1 and CDR2 are MNHEY and SVGEGT. Here the CDR3 reads CASSYEGTGAYEQYF. DNA for the CDR3: TGTGCCAGCAGTTACGAAGGGACAGGGGCCTACGAGCAGTACTTC.

The chain couples TRBV5-1 to TRBJ1-6; 8 bases are a match to TRBD1. J lost 0 bases, V lost 0 bases, and 2 bases had no gene match. This CDR3 region has 17 residues. From germline, CDR1 is SGHRS and CDR2 YFSETQ. The CDR3 spells CASSLGQGSSYNSPLHF. The DNA of the CDR3 is TGCGCCAGCAGCTTGGGACAGGGGAGCTCCTATAATTCACCCCTCCACTTT.

This clonotype was detected many times. The CDR3 loop reads CASSLSRQGARQYF. CDR3 sequence (DNA): TGTGCCAGCAGTTTATCCAGGCAGGGGGCAAGGCAGTACTTC. The rearrangement links TRBV27 to TRBJ2-7; TRBD1 matches 8 bases. This CDR3 region has 14 residues. Germline V gives CDR1 MNHEY, CDR2 SMNVEV (reference sequence). Trimming cost V 0 bases and J 9 bases; bases outside gene matches: 7.

This rearrangement joins TRBV2 to TRBJ2-7; a possible D gene is TRBD2 (5 bases). The CDR3 loop spans 13 amino acids. Germline V gene lookup returns CDR1 SNHLY and CDR2 FYNNEI. Trimming pared 7 bases from V and 7 bases from J, leaving 17 bases between. For the CDR3, the DNA is TGTGCCAGCATAAGGGAGACATACGAGGAGCAGTACTTC. Translated, it gives CASIRETYEEQYF.

This clonotype was recorded at least ten times. The chain has TRBV2 and TRBJ2-1; the D gene is possibly TRBD2 (5 bases). CDR1 is SNHLY, CDR2 FYNNEI, per germline. V was clipped by 2 bases and J by 3 bases, with 11 bases between them. The CDR3 consists of 15 residues. The CDR3 sequence is CASSEWEPGYNEQFF. The CDR3, as DNA: TGTGCCAGCAGTGAATGGGAGCCCGGCTACAATGAGCAGTTCTTC. Looking up the rest from reference TRBV2 and TRBJ2-1 gives the full variable domain: EPEVTQTPSHQVTQMGQEVILRCVPISNHLYFYWYRQILGQKVEFLVSFYNNEISEKSEIFDDQFSVERPDGSNFTLKIRSTKLEDSAMYFCASSEWEPGYNEQFFGPGTRLTVL.

The chain carries TRBV6-5 and TRBJ2-7, with D possibly TRBD1 on 5 matching bases. The germline V gene has CDR1 MNHEY and CDR2 SVGAGI. This CDR3 contains 17 residues. V was pared by 4 bases and J by 3 bases, with 22 bases between. CDR3 nucleotide sequence: TGTGCCAGCAGTTTGGTGGGGCCGACAAGCCAACGCTACGAGCAGTACTTC. Residues: CASSLVGPTSQRYEQYF.

There are many counts of this clonotype. CDR3 residues: CASSMAGGYEQYF. CDR3 sequence (DNA): TGTGCCAGTAGTATGGCAGGGGGCTACGAGCAGTACTTC. This sequence joins TRBV19 and TRBJ2-7; 7 bases agree with TRBD1. CDR3 length: 13 residues. CDR1 is LNHDA and CDR2 is SQIVND in the germline V gene (reference sequence). The junction had 2 bases not matched to a gene; V was cut back by 3 bases and J by 3 bases. The full variable domain, its missing parts supplied by reference TRBV19 and TRBJ2-7, is DGGITQSPKYLFRKEGQNVTLSCEQNLNHDAMYWYRQDPGQGLRLIYYSQIVNDFQKGDIAEGYSVSREKKESFPLTVTSAQKNPTAFYLCASSMAGGYEQYFGPGTRLTVT.

As concerns this clonotype: One end of the junction does not line up with germline, which may come from a read error. This sequence joins TRBV6-2 or TRBV6-3 and TRBJ2-7, with 10 bases fitting TRBD2. Germline CDR1 reads MNHEY; CDR2 reads SVGEGT. This CDR3 is built from 12 residues. This CDR3 reads CASRPSGSRGFF. Here the CDR3 DNA reads TGTGCCAGCAGACCTAGCGGGAGCCGCGGTTTTTTC.

This clonotype was seen at least ten times. CDR3 sequence: CASSSQLPGTEAFF. Here the CDR3 DNA reads TGTGCCAGCAGCAGCCAACTGCCGGGAACTGAAGCTTTCTTT. V gene TRBV11-2 combines with J gene TRBJ1-1; D not certain. The CDR3 has 14 residues. V was cut by 5 bases and J by 5 bases, with 15 bases left in between. Looked up from germline, CDR1 is SGHAT and CDR2 is FQNNGV. The complete variable domain, with remaining parts taken from reference TRBV11-2 and TRBJ1-1, reads EAGVAQSPRYKIIEKRQSVAFWCNPISGHATLYWYQQILGQGPKLLIQFQNNGVVDDSQLPKDRFSAERLKGVDSTLKIQPAKLEDSAVYLCASSSQLPGTEAFFGQGTRLTVV.

This clonotype was recorded many times. This chain joins TRBV27 and TRBJ2-7; 8 bases line up with TRBD1. This CDR3 is built from 13 residues. V shed 11 bases and J 4 bases; nucleotides not matched to a gene: 10. CDR1 is MNHEY and CDR2 is SMNVEV in the germline V gene (reference sequence). Here the CDR3 reads CACAGTGDYEQYF. The CDR3 DNA is TGTGCCTGCGCCGGGACAGGAGATTACGAGCAGTACTTC.

This clonotype was seen at least ten times. V usage is TRBV24-1 and J usage is TRBJ2-2; D gene ambiguous. V was cut by 3 bases and J by 1 base, with 5 bases left in between. The CDR3 contains 14 residues. Germline CDR1 and CDR2: KGHDR and SFDVKD. The CDR3 sequence: CATSDRQNTGELFF. For the CDR3, the DNA is TGTGCCACCAGTGATCGACAGAACACCGGGGAGCTGTTTTTT.